Below are 32 T cell receptor beta chains sequenced from a single sample in a study of T cell repertoires in cytomegalovirus infection. Their antigen targets remain unknown. In TCRdb, the reads were re-called with MiXCR into one record per CDR3 protein. The data show about 920,000 distinct CDR3 sequences, roughly 30% seen once. The specimen comprised cultured CD8+ T cells from PBMCs, sampled from culture after CMV antigen stimulation. The receptors come from a human donor in good health (CMV status not recorded). Some clones in this sample may be carry-over from other donors' samples.

This clonotype has a count of ten or more. The J gene is TRBJ2-5, the V gene TRBV7-6, with a possible D match to TRBD1 (5 bases). CDR1 and CDR2 from the germline V gene are SGHVS and FNYEAQ. V gave up 1 base and J gave up 1 base, with 10 bases separating them. CDR3 size: 15 residues. CDR3 region: CASSLEGRVQETQYF. CDR3 coding DNA: TGTGCCAGCAGCTTAGAGGGCAGGGTCCAAGAGACCCAGTACTTC.

This clonotype was seen more than once but under ten times. J is TRBJ2-1 and V is TRBV6-1; D gene uncertain. Germline V gene data show CDR1 as MNHNS and CDR2 as SASEGT. The CDR3 has 15 residues. The ends were cut back, 6 bases at V and 0 bases at J, with 12 bases in the middle. In DNA, the CDR3 is TGTGCCAGCAGGATCTCCGCTAACTCCTACAATGAGCAGTTCTTC. Residues: CASRISANSYNEQFF.

At least ten counts were recorded for this clonotype. CDR3 region: CASSLWTSSYNEQFF. The CDR3 DNA follows: TGTGCCAGCAGCTTATGGACTTCCTCCTACAATGAGCAGTTCTTC. This chain connects TRBV7-2 to TRBJ2-1, with D possibly matching TRBD2 (5 bases). Germline V gene lookup returns CDR1 SGHTA and CDR2 FQGNSA. The CDR3 loop spans 15 amino acids. The V and J ends lost 2 bases and 0 bases respectively, with 8 bases between them. The full variable domain, with the rest looked up from reference TRBV7-2 and TRBJ2-1, is GAGVSQSPSNKVTEKGKDVELRCDPISGHTALYWYRQSLGQGLEFLIYFQGNSAPDKSGLPSDRFSAERTGGSVSTLTIQRTQQEDSAVYLCASSLWTSSYNEQFFGPGTRLTVL.

V usage is TRBV4-1 and J usage is TRBJ1-6; unclear D gene. V dropped 1 base and J dropped 5 bases, with 9 bases sitting between them. CDR3 size: 15 residues. Germline CDR1 is MGHRA and CDR2 is YSYEKL. The CDR3 DNA reads as TGCGCCAGCAGCCAAGTAGCAGGTCATAATTCACCCCTCCACTTT. Translated: CASSQVAGHNSPLHF.

There are a few counts of this clonotype. The chain carries TRBV20-1 and TRBJ1-2; D is unresolved. V lost 0 bases and J lost 0, with 11 bases in between. The V gene's germline CDR1 is DFQATT and CDR2 SNEGSKA (reference sequence). This CDR3 is 15 amino acids long. In nucleotides, the CDR3 is TGCAGTGCTAGAGATCTGTCGCCGGCTAACTATGGCTACACCTTC. It specifies CSARDLSPANYGYTF.

Ten or more counts support this clonotype. This chain connects TRBV7-2 to TRBJ1-2, with TRBD1 matching over 9 bases. Germline assignment: CDR1 SGHTA and CDR2 FQGNSA. CDR3 length equals 15 residues. J gave up 5 bases and V 5 bases, and 9 bases lay outside the gene matches. This chain's CDR3 is CASSPGQGPGYGYTF. The CDR3 DNA reads TGTGCCAGCAGCCCTGGACAGGGGCCAGGTTATGGCTACACCTTC.

The chain links TRBV12-3 or TRBV12-4 to TRBJ1-2; TRBD1 might be the D (6 bases). The CDR3 consists of 14 residues. Trimming took 3 bases from V and 4 from J, leaving 12 bases between them. The CDR3 bases are TGTGCCAGCAGTTTTCGGGGGCCGAGCTATGGCTACACCTTC. Residues: CASSFRGPSYGYTF.

The rearrangement uses TRBV7-9 and TRBJ1-6; unclear D gene. Germline values: CDR1 SEHNR, CDR2 FQNEAQ (reference sequence). The CDR3 loop spans 18 amino acids. V was clipped by 4 bases and J by 7 bases, with 23 bases between them. CDR3 amino acids: CASSSEPFPRDGNSPLHF. CDR3 sequence (DNA): TGTGCCAGCAGCTCCGAACCATTTCCTCGGGATGGGAATTCACCCCTCCACTTT.

The genes are TRBV15 and TRBJ2-2; D is uncertain. The CDR3 contains 12 residues. Trimming took off 3 bases at V and 7 bases at J, with 6 bases between the two ends. The V gene's germline CDR1 is LNHNV and CDR2 YYDKDF (reference sequence). CDR3 sequence: CATSSVIGELFF. The CDR3 DNA follows: TGTGCCACCAGCAGCGTGATCGGGGAGCTGTTTTTT.

The rearrangement uses TRBV6-2 or TRBV6-3 and TRBJ1-2, with TRBD1 identical over 8 bases. The CDR3 has 15 amino acids. V dropped 9 bases and J dropped 4; count of bases not matched to a gene: 13. Germline CDR1 and CDR2: MNHEY and SVGEGT. The CDR3 reads CASSRTGILFYGYTF. CDR3 sequence (DNA): TGTGCCAGTAGTCGGACAGGGATACTATTCTATGGCTACACCTTC.

As concerns this clonotype: With a much larger clone just one base away, this may be a read error. V usage is TRBV7-8 and J usage is TRBJ2-1; 11 nucleotides align to TRBD2. The length of the CDR3 is 19 residues. Germline V gives CDR1 SGHVS, CDR2 FQNEAQ. V was clipped by 1 base and J by 2 bases; unmatched bases: 10. The CDR3 spells CASSLVRTSGFIPYNEQFF. Here the CDR3 DNA reads TGTGCCAGCAGCTTAGTAAGGACTAGCGGGTTCATCCCCTACAATGAGCAGTTCTTC.

A few counts support this clonotype. This chain links TRBV20-1 with TRBJ2-1, with D perhaps matching TRBD1 or TRBD2 (6 bases each). The CDR3 totals 14 residues. Germline values: CDR1 DFQATT, CDR2 SNEGSKA (reference sequence). The germline V and J ends were trimmed by 5 bases and 5 bases, with 16 bases remaining between them. The DNA for the CDR3 is TGCAGTGCTTGGGGGGCACCTCCCCACAATGAGCAGTTCTTC. As protein: CSAWGAPPHNEQFF.

This chain uses TRBV11-3 with TRBJ2-2, with unresolved D. Between the trimmed V and J ends, which lost 1 base and 7 bases, there was a span of 7 bases. Looked up from germline, CDR1 is SGHNT and CDR2 is YENEEA. The CDR3 contains 13 residues. DNA of the CDR3: TGTGCCAGCAGCTTAGGACAAGGCGGGGAGCTGTTTTTT. The encoded protein is CASSLGQGGELFF.

A single count supports this clonotype. A much larger clone is a single base away; this may be a read error. V is TRBV7-8 and J is TRBJ2-1; 7 bases fit TRBD2. The CDR3 length is 17 residues. In germline, CDR1 is SGHVS, CDR2 FQNEAQ. CDR3: CTSSLRIGLADYNEQFF. The CDR3 bases are TGTACCAGCAGCTTAAGGATTGGGCTAGCGGACTACAATGAGCAGTTCTTC.

About this clonotype: A much larger clone differs by one base, so this may be a read error. V usage is TRBV18 and J usage is TRBJ2-3, with D maybe TRBD2 (6 bases). The V end was cut by 5 bases, the J end by 0 bases, with 18 bases between. This CDR3 has 17 residues. Germline V CDR1 and CDR2: KGHSH, LQKENI. The CDR3 region has the DNA TGTGCCAGCTCATCGACTAGAGGGACGATTAGCACAGATACGCAGTATTTT. Its protein product is CASSSTRGTISTDTQYF.

This clonotype has ten or more counts. The gene calls are TRBV7-2 and TRBJ2-5, with 7 nucleotides matching TRBD2. The CDR3 loop spans 15 amino acids. Germline CDR1 is SGHTA and CDR2 is FQGNSA. The V and J ends lost 3 bases and 5 bases, in that order; junction bases with no gene match: 9. The CDR3 sequence is CASSFLSSGGETQYF. The CDR3 DNA sequence: TGTGCCAGCAGCTTCCTGTCTAGCGGAGGGGAGACCCAGTACTTC.

The gene calls are TRBV27 and TRBJ1-6, with a weak D call TRBD1 (6 bases). Germline lookup yields CDR1 MNHEY and CDR2 SMNVEV (reference sequence). This CDR3 region has 16 residues. The V end was cut by 5 bases, the J end by 4 bases, with 15 bases between. The CDR3, as DNA: TGTGCCAGCAGTGGAGGGACAACGAGGTATAATTCACCCCTCCACTTT. Its translation is CASSGGTTRYNSPLHF.

The CDR3 region has the DNA TGTGCCAGCAGCCCAGGGGACAGGGTAAACTATGGCTACACCTTC. It codes for CASSPGDRVNYGYTF. This chain uses TRBV6-5 with TRBJ1-2, with 9 bases matching TRBD1. Germline V gene sequence: CDR1 MNHEY, CDR2 SVGAGI. Trimming took 6 bases from V and 2 from J; bases not matched to a gene: 7. This CDR3 comprises 15 residues.

Only a few counts were recorded for this clonotype. This chain uses TRBV3-1 with TRBJ2-5, with D possibly matching TRBD2 (5 bases). V gave up 0 bases and J gave up 3 bases, with 11 bases separating them. Germline V CDR1 and CDR2: LGHDT, YNNKEL (reference sequence). The CDR3 is 15 residues long. This CDR3 reads CASSQDMVREETQYF. In DNA form, the CDR3 reads TGTGCCAGCAGCCAAGATATGGTGAGGGAAGAGACCCAGTACTTC.

This clonotype was picked up a small number of times. The J gene is TRBJ2-7, the V gene TRBV28; D remains unclear. CDR3 size: 13 residues. Trimming cost V 7 bases and J 5 bases, with 15 bases left between them. Germline CDR1 is MDHEN and CDR2 is SYDVKM. The CDR3 bases are TGTGCCAGCACCGACCCCGGGTCCCACGAGCAGTACTTC. Translating it yields CASTDPGSHEQYF.

The chain's CDR3 is CASSLVHGSDTGELFF. The CDR3 bases are TGTGCCAGCAGCTTAGTACACGGATCCGATACCGGGGAGCTGTTTTTT. This chain connects TRBV7-6 to TRBJ2-2; no definite D call. The germline CDR1 and CDR2 sequences are SGHVS and FNYEAQ. This CDR3 contains 16 residues. V was cut by 1 base and J by 5 bases, with 14 bases left in between.

The rearrangement joins TRBV7-9 to TRBJ1-2; D uncertain. Trimming removed 4 bases at V and 4 bases at J, with 16 bases between. CDR1 and CDR2 from the germline V gene are SEHNR and FQNEAQ (reference sequence). The CDR3 length is 15 residues. The CDR3 DNA reads TGTGCCAGCAGCTCCAGTAATTGGGCGGTCTATGGCTACACCTTC. Encoded protein: CASSSSNWAVYGYTF.

This clonotype has just a few counts. The rearrangement uses TRBV6-1 and TRBJ2-7; D remains unclear. This CDR3 has 15 amino acids. In germline, CDR1 is MNHNS, CDR2 SASEGT. V gave up 0 bases and J gave up 3 bases, with 12 bases separating them. The CDR3 DNA follows: TGTGCCAGCAGTGAAGCGGTGACAACAGACTACGAGCAGTACGTC. Its translation is CASSEAVTTDYEQYV.

At least ten counts were recorded for this clonotype. The genes are TRBV19 and TRBJ1-1; no reliable D call. Germline V CDR1 and CDR2: LNHDA, SQIVND (reference sequence). V lost 2 bases and J lost 0, with 1 base in between. The CDR3 sequence is 12 residues long. The CDR3 bases are TGTGCCAGTAGTATACTGAACACTGAAGCTTTCTTT. Amino acid sequence: CASSILNTEAFF.

This clonotype was seen a single time. A much bigger clone sits one base away, suggesting this may be a read error. The V and J genes are TRBV7-2 and TRBJ1-5; unclear D gene. The V gene's germline CDR1 is SGHTA and CDR2 FQGNSA. V lost 5 bases to trimming and J lost 7 bases, with 18 bases between them. CDR3 length equals 15 residues. The CDR3, as DNA: TGTACCAGCAGCCCTTGGGATGTGGGAGTGCAGCCCCAGCATTTT. Translated, it gives CTSSPWDVGVQPQHF.

This clonotype was observed many times. The chain combines TRBV28 with TRBJ2-5, with 8 nucleotides matching TRBD2. CDR1 and CDR2 from the germline V gene are MDHEN and SYDVKM. Germline trimming cut 5 bases from V and 0 bases from J; bases unmatched to any gene: 5. The CDR3 extends over 15 amino acids. The CDR3 region is CASSPLLADQETQYF. CDR3 DNA: TGTGCCAGCAGTCCCCTACTAGCGGACCAAGAGACCCAGTACTTC.

This clonotype was seen ten or more times. The chain is built from TRBV7-6 and TRBJ2-3; the D gene is possibly TRBD2 (6 bases). Per the germline V gene, CDR1 is SGHVS and CDR2 is FNYEAQ. The CDR3 extends over 17 amino acids. V was shortened by 2 bases and J by 2 bases, with 17 bases between the two germline ends. CDR3 DNA: TGTGCCAGCAGCTTATATTGGAGCGGGCGTAACACAGATACGCAGTATTTT. Its translation is CASSLYWSGRNTDTQYF.

The V gene is TRBV27, the J gene TRBJ1-5, with D hard to call. The germline CDR1 and CDR2 sequences are MNHEY and SMNVEV (reference sequence). This CDR3 is 16 amino acids long. The V and J ends lost 0 bases and 7 bases respectively, with 16 bases between them. The CDR3 bases are TGTGCCAGCAGTTTATCACCGGTGGCAGGCGCACAGCCCCAGCATTTT. It yields the protein CASSLSPVAGAQPQHF.

V gene TRBV27 combines with J gene TRBJ2-1, with a tentative D call TRBD1 (6 bases). CDR1 is MNHEY and CDR2 is SMNVEV in the germline V gene (reference sequence). The CDR3 is made up of 13 amino acids. V lost 6 bases to trimming and J lost 6 bases, with 12 bases between them. The CDR3 region is CASRPRQANEQFF. CDR3 coding DNA: TGTGCCAGCAGACCCCGACAGGCCAATGAGCAGTTCTTC.

This clonotype occurred a few times. The chain links TRBV9 to TRBJ2-3; TRBD2 matches 13 bases. This CDR3 spans 16 amino acids. The J segment lost 2 bases and the V segment lost 4 bases, leaving 4 bases of the junction unmatched. Per germline, CDR1 SGDLS and CDR2 YYNGEE. CDR3 loop: CASSNGLAGATDTQYF. CDR3 DNA sequence: TGTGCCAGCAGCAACGGACTAGCGGGGGCCACAGATACGCAGTATTTT. The entire variable domain, with the rest obtained from reference TRBV9 and TRBJ2-3, is as follows: DSGVTQTPKHLITATGQRVTLRCSPRSGDLSVYWYQQSLDQGLQFLIQYYNGEERAKGNILERFSAQQFPDLHSELNLSSLELGDSALYFCASSNGLAGATDTQYFGPGTRLTVL.

There are many counts of this clonotype. The V gene is TRBV7-2, the J gene TRBJ1-2, with D possibly being TRBD1 (6 bases). Germline CDR1 SGHTA, CDR2 FQGNSA. V lost 10 bases to trimming and J lost 5 bases, with 14 bases between them. The CDR3 contains 12 residues. The CDR3 is CATEDRHYGYTF. The CDR3 nucleotides read TGTGCCACCGAGGACAGACATTATGGCTACACCTTC.

The chain uses TRBV6-6 and TRBJ2-1; 8 bases map to TRBD2. CDR3 length: 16 amino acids. The V segment lost 8 bases and the J segment 7 bases; nucleotides outside the gene matches: 16. The germline V gene encodes CDR1 MNHNY and CDR2 SVGAGI (reference sequence). CDR3 sequence (DNA): TGTGCCAGCTGTCAAGTTAGCGGGGTCGTCGTTAATGAGCAGTTCTTC. It yields the protein CASCQVSGVVVNEQFF.